This TCR beta chain was profiled in a study of T cells in Graves' hyperthyroidism and ophthalmopathy. Template material for amplifying TCR beta CDR3 regions consisted of RNA transcripts. The HTBI primer set was used in a first-round RT-PCR of the TCR CDR3. TCRdb processed the multiplex PCR reads anew with MiXCR; each CDR3 protein has one entry. The table lists under 400,000 distinct CDR3 sequences, more than 20% of them singletons. The length of the CDR3 is 17 residues. From germline, CDR1 is SGHRS and CDR2 YFSETQ. V shed 4 bases and J 5 bases; nucleotides not matched to a gene: 11. This chain uses TRBV5-1 with TRBJ2-3; 12 nucleotides agree with TRBD2. The specimen was blood. This sequence was found in a man aged 50 or older with Graves' hyperthyroidism. In nucleotides, the CDR3 is TGCGCCAGCAGCAGGAGACTAGCGGGAGTAATTATAGATACGCAGTATTTT. It specifies CASSRRLAGVIIDTQYF.